Listed here are 10 T cell receptor beta chains from one sample, sequenced in a study of cytomegalovirus exposure and HLA in healthy donors. The PCR used 60 Vbeta and 13 Jbeta primers. The protocol was immunoSEQ multiplex PCR, while the TCRdb copy is restricted to in-frame clones and leaves out a portion. The sample holds approximately 170,000 clones; 70% to 80% are singletons and the top ten take over 2%. The specimen sequenced was PBMCs. These receptors all come from a woman aged 50 to 65 in good health and CMV-seronegative.

This sequence joins TRBV7-2 and TRBJ2-2; D ambiguous. The CDR3 is made up of 13 amino acids. Germline lookup yields CDR1 SGHTA and CDR2 FQGNSA. V was cut by 2 bases and J by 6 bases, with 7 bases left in between. The CDR3 sequence: CASSLSGPGELFF. The CDR3 nucleotides are TGTGCCAGCAGCTTATCAGGCCCCGGGGAGCTGTTTTTT. Variable domain in full (rest from reference TRBV7-2 and TRBJ2-2): GAGVSQSPSNKVTEKGKDVELRCDPISGHTALYWYRQSLGQGLEFLIYFQGNSAPDKSGLPSDRFSAERTGGSVSTLTIQRTQQEDSAVYLCASSLSGPGELFFGEGSRLTVL.

The J gene is TRBJ1-5, the V gene TRBV6-5; no firm D call. Trimming left V 10 bases short and J 2 bases short, with 12 bases between. Germline V CDR1 and CDR2: MNHEY, SVGAGI. The CDR3 runs to 13 residues. CDR3 loop: CATTAGGNQPQHF. The CDR3 nucleotides read TGTGCCACCACCGCCGGGGGCAATCAGCCCCAGCATTTT.

The V call is TRBV18, the J call TRBJ2-3, with no clear D. Germline V gene data show CDR1 as KGHSH and CDR2 as LQKENI. This CDR3 comprises 14 residues. V was trimmed by 2 bases and J by 1 base, leaving 7 bases between them. The CDR3 bases are TGTGCCAGCTCACCAGCAGGTGGCACAGATACGCAGTATTTT. It yields the protein CASSPAGGTDTQYF.

Regarding this clone: One end of the junction is discordant with germline, which a read error may explain. The genes are TRBV7-9 and TRBJ1-1; 8 nucleotides line up with TRBD1. The V gene's germline CDR1 is SEHNR and CDR2 FQNEAQ (reference sequence). The CDR3 sequence is 16 residues long. The CDR3 DNA sequence: TGTTCCAGCAGCTTAGCGATAGGACAGGGGAACACTGAAGCTTTCTTT. This codes for CSSSLAIGQGNTEAFF.

CDR3 in DNA: TGTGCCAGCAGCCCCCCCGCGGGGGTCGGGGCCAAACAGCCCCAGCATTTT. Translated, it gives CASSPPAGVGAKQPQHF. The chain uses TRBV7-8 and TRBJ1-5; TRBD1 is a possible D gene (5 bases). The CDR3 is made up of 17 amino acids. The germline V and J ends were trimmed by 5 bases and 7 bases, with 24 bases remaining between them. CDR1 is SGHVS and CDR2 is FQNEAQ in the germline V gene.

As to this clone: A read error may account for a junction end that differs from germline. The chain employs TRBV7-9 and TRBJ1-4, with D maybe TRBD1 (6 bases). Germline CDR1 SEHNR, CDR2 FQNEAQ (reference sequence). This CDR3 has 14 residues. This CDR3 is CSSSQLGHPEKLFF. The CDR3 bases are TGTTCCAGCAGCCAGCTGGGACACCCCGAAAAACTGTTTTTT. Supplemented by reference TRBV7-9 and TRBJ1-4, the full variable domain reads DTGVSQNPRHKITKRGQNVTFRCDPISEHNRLYWYRQTLGQGPEFLTYFQNEAQLEKSRLLSDRFSAERPKGSFSTLEIQRTEQGDSAMYLCSSSQLGHPEKLFFGSGTQLSVL.

This clone has just one count. V usage is TRBV6-5 and J usage is TRBJ1-6; D unresolved. V lost 6 bases and J 7 bases, leaving 10 bases between the germline ends. Germline V gene data show CDR1 as MNHEY and CDR2 as SVGAGI. The CDR3 extends over 13 amino acids. The chain's CDR3 is CASSYPGNSPLHF. CDR3 bases: TGTGCCAGCAGCTACCCGGGGAATTCACCCCTCCACTTT.

This clone has more than one count but fewer than ten. The chain joins TRBV27 to TRBJ2-7; maybe TRBD1 (6 bases). Germline V lookup: CDR1 MNHEY, CDR2 SMNVEV (reference sequence). The V end lost 2 bases, the J end lost 2 bases, and 16 bases lay between the germline ends. CDR3 length equals 16 residues. The CDR3 here is CASSLVGAQSTYEQYF. The DNA for the CDR3 is TGTGCCAGCAGTTTAGTGGGGGCGCAGAGCACCTACGAGCAGTACTTC.

V gene TRBV9 combines with J gene TRBJ2-1; 7 nucleotides match TRBD2. The CDR3 covers 15 residues. Germline CDR1 is SGDLS and CDR2 is YYNGEE. Unmatched junction bases numbered 2, after V lost 1 base and J lost 1 base. The CDR3 is CASSVSGGSYNEQFF. CDR3 DNA: TGTGCCAGCAGCGTATCCGGGGGGTCCTACAATGAGCAGTTCTTC.

V usage is TRBV6-4 and J usage is TRBJ1-4; 8 bases fit TRBD1. V gave up 7 bases and J gave up 7 bases; unmatched junction bases: 8. The CDR3 covers 14 residues. CDR1 is MRHNA, CDR2 SNTAGT, per germline. The CDR3 spells CASKMTGVSEKLFF. In DNA, the CDR3 is TGTGCCAGCAAGATGACAGGGGTCTCTGAAAAACTGTTTTTT.